This TCR beta chain was sequenced for a study of identical twins. Study findings and constraints: Invariant populations such as MAIT and iNKT cells could partly muddle zero-insertion analyses. For cord blood, abundant beta clonotypes had fewer insertions, unlike memory repertoires, which showed none.

The ends were cut back, 7 bases at V and 11 bases at J, with 15 bases in the middle. Germline V gene sequence: CDR1 SEHNR, CDR2 FQNEAQ (reference sequence). The CDR3 totals 12 residues. Only a few counts were recorded for this clonotype. The antigen is not known. Via MiXCR, TCRdb re-called the 5' RACE reads, giving one row per CDR3 protein. The sample has roughly 720,000 distinct CDR3 sequences, 15% to 20% seen once. These data also formed part of another study, on T cells expressing NK-cell markers. That source reports: Seven sequenced donors out of eight were HCMV-seropositive, one seronegative.

The chain has TRBV7-9 and TRBJ1-3, with D possibly TRBD1 on 6 matching bases. The sequenced sample consisted of PBMCs. This clonotype was obtained from a woman under 30 in good health. The chain's CDR3 is CASIPIAGAIYF. CDR3 in DNA: TGTGCCAGCATCCCGATCGCAGGGGCCATATATTTT.